The next 7 T cell receptor beta chains were all read from a single sample in a study of cytomegalovirus exposure and HLA in healthy donors. It was with 60 Vbeta and 13 Jbeta primers that the PCR ran. The assay was immunoSEQ multiplex PCR, and TCRdb's table has in-frame clones only and misses some. The sample has more than 65,000 clones; around 67% are singletons. Sequencing was performed on PBMCs. These receptors were obtained from a woman aged 45-65 years in good health and CMV-seropositive.

A few counts support this clone. The V and J genes are TRBV5-4 and TRBJ2-5; 9 positions agree with TRBD2. Germline loops: CDR1 SGHNT, CDR2 YYREEE (reference sequence). The CDR3 has 15 amino acids. V shed 1 base and J 4 bases; nucleotides not matched to a gene: 5. CDR3 sequence (DNA): TGTGCCAGCAGCTTGCGCGGGGGGGCCTCAGAGACCCAGTACTTC. Translating gives CASSLRGGASETQYF.

This chain joins TRBV7-9 and TRBJ1-3, with D tentatively TRBD1 (5 bases). CDR3 length equals 17 residues. Trimming cost V 1 base and J 1 base, with 14 bases left between them. The V gene's germline CDR1 is SEHNR and CDR2 FQNEAQ (reference sequence). CDR3: CASSLEMGQSSGNTIYF. Written as DNA, the CDR3 is TGTGCCAGCAGCTTAGAGATGGGGCAGTCGTCTGGAAACACCATATATTTT.

This rearrangement joins TRBV21-1 to TRBJ2-1; the table's D gene call, TRBD2, was not cross checked with the DNA. TRBV21-1 is reported as a pseudogene. The CDR3 length is 14 residues. CDR3 sequence: CASTPGGYDHEQFF. DNA for the CDR3: TGTGCCAGCACCCCGGGCGGGTACGACCATGAGCAGTTCTTC.

This rearrangement joins TRBV13 to TRBJ2-1; D might be TRBD2 (5 bases). The CDR3 spans 16 residues. The germline V gene has CDR1 PRHDT and CDR2 FYEKMQ (reference sequence). The ends were cut back, 2 bases at V and 10 bases at J, with 21 bases in the middle. Here the CDR3 DNA reads TGTGCCAGCAGCTTATCTGAGGGCTCCCACATGAGGGAGCAGTTCTTC. Translating gives CASSLSEGSHMREQFF. Using reference TRBV13 and TRBJ2-1 for the parts outside the CDR3, the full variable domain is AAGVIQSPRHLIKEKRETATLKCYPIPRHDTVYWYQQGPGQDPQFLISFYEKMQSDKGSIPDRFSAQQFSDYHSELNMSSLELGDSALYFCASSLSEGSHMREQFFGPGTRLTVL.

This clone came up a few times. This chain uses TRBV15 with TRBJ1-1; D call uncertain. This CDR3 contains 15 residues. Germline V CDR1 and CDR2: LNHNV, YYDKDF (reference sequence). Between the trimmed V and J ends, which lost 8 bases and 1 base, there was a span of 17 bases. In nucleotides, the CDR3 is TGTGCCACCGCGGACTGGGGTAGGTCGAACACTGAAGCTTTCTTT. This encodes CATADWGRSNTEAFF.

The chain links TRBV5-1 to TRBJ2-1; D might be TRBD2 (6 bases). The CDR3 runs 15 residues. Trimming shortened V by 6 bases and J by 8 bases, and 21 bases separated the two germline ends. Germline CDR1 reads SGHRS; CDR2 reads YFSETQ. The CDR3 loop is CASTRVPGDVHEQFF. CDR3 nucleotide sequence: TGCGCCAGCACCCGAGTACCGGGAGACGTACATGAGCAGTTCTTC.

The V gene is TRBV13, the J gene TRBJ1-4, with D uncertain. The germline V gene has CDR1 PRHDT and CDR2 FYEKMQ (reference sequence). This CDR3 comprises 15 residues. Trimming left V 3 bases short and J 7 bases short, with 15 bases between. The CDR3 sequence is CASSFEGSGIEKLFF. CDR3 DNA sequence: TGTGCCAGCAGCTTCGAAGGGAGTGGGATTGAAAAACTGTTTTTT.